These T cell receptor beta chains were read from a single sample in a study of T cell responses to AZD1222 COVID-19 vaccine. The protocol was immunoSEQ multiplex PCR, while the TCRdb copy is restricted to in-frame clones and leaves out a portion. The sample contains about 130,000 clones, about nine tenths of which appear only once. Here the sequenced sample was peripheral blood, taken on day 0 of AZD1222 vaccination. The source of these receptors is an adult in good health. Both conserved end residues are part of each CDR3. Each record gives: clone size, J gene, V gene, D gene, CDR3 protein, CDR3 DNA. A D gene is named only where the DNA matches it firmly. Clone size is shown for a subset of rows, as once, few, many or a class of expanded clone.

once TRBJ2-3 TRBV5-4 - CASSLAPTSTDTQYF TGTGCCAGCAGCTTGGCTCCAACGAGCACAGATACGCAGTATTTT
- TRBJ1-1 TRBV29-1 - CSVVTLNTEAFF TGCAGCGTTGTAACACTGAACACTGAAGCTTTCTTT
few TRBJ1-2 TRBV6-5 - CASSSQGGGYTF TGTGCCAGCAGTTCCCAGGGTGGGGGCTACACCTTC
- TRBJ1-6 TRBV6-2/TRBV6-3 - CASSETWGSPLHF TGTGCCAGCAGCGAAACCTGGGGTTCACCCCTCCACTTT
- TRBJ2-4 TRBV9 - CASSVTPTTNIQYF TGTGCCAGCAGCGTAACACCCACCACGAACATTCAGTACTTC
- TRBJ1-1 TRBV7-2 - CASSLEVSRAFF TGTGCCAGCAGCTTAGAGGTCAGTAGGGCTTTCTTT
- TRBJ2-1 TRBV7-2 TRBD2 CASSSPRREGRGGDEQFF TGTGCCAGCAGCTCCCCGCGGCGGGAGGGCCGGGGGGGCGATGAGCAGTTCTTC
- TRBJ2-7 TRBV19 - CASSIVGGTYEQYF TGTGCCAGTAGTATTGTGGGGGGGACATACGAGCAGTACTTC
- TRBJ2-7 TRBV12-3/TRBV12-4 - CASSLSPTYEQYF TGTGCCAGCAGTTTAAGTCCAACCTACGAGCAGTACTTC
- TRBJ1-1 TRBV20-1 - CSASSGFNTEAFF TGCAGTGCTAGTTCCGGGTTCAACACTGAAGCTTTCTTT
- TRBJ1-1 TRBV18 - CASGPQTTNTEAFF TGTGCCAGCGGACCACAGACGACGAACACTGAAGCTTTCTTT
- TRBJ1-2 TRBV12-5 TRBD1 CASGPWQGAVDGYTF TGTGCTAGTGGTCCTTGGCAGGGGGCGGTCGATGGCTACACCTTC
once TRBJ2-5 TRBV5-4 - CASSFREQETQYF TGTGCCAGCAGCTTCCGGGAACAAGAGACCCAGTACTTC
- TRBJ2-3 TRBV11-2 - CASSSLLKTDTQYF TGTGCCAGCAGCTCGCTATTGAAGACAGATACGCAGTATTTT
- TRBJ2-7 TRBV4-1 - CASSQGRVPYEQYF TGCGCCAGCAGCCAAGGCAGGGTCCCCTACGAGCAGTACTTC
- TRBJ1-6 TRBV4-3 - CASSQEGTGGHSPLHF TGCGCCAGCAGCCAAGAGGGAACCGGAGGCCATTCACCCCTCCACTTT
- TRBJ1-4 TRBV4-1 TRBD1 CASSQYPPGQQWEKLFF TGCGCCAGCAGCCAATATCCACCGGGACAGCAATGGGAAAAACTGTTTTTT
- TRBJ1-5 TRBV28 TRBD1 CASSSGQGHQPQHF TGTGCCAGCAGTTCCGGACAGGGCCACCAGCCCCAGCATTTT
- TRBJ2-4 TRBV5-4 - CASMGEGNIQYF TGTGCCAGCATGGGGGAAGGAAACATTCAGTACTTC
- TRBJ1-6 TRBV15 - CATSGTGLGNSPLHF TGTGCCACCAGCGGCACAGGGCTGGGGAATTCACCCCTCCACTTT
few TRBJ1-3 TRBV6-5 - CASITGNTIYF TGTGCCAGCATTACTGGAAACACCATATATTTT
few TRBJ2-4 TRBV5-1 TRBD1 CASSWRQGVAKNIQYF TGCGCCAGCAGCTGGCGACAGGGAGTTGCCAAAAACATTCAGTACTTC
once TRBJ2-5 TRBV2 - CASSERAGHQETQYF TGTGCCAGCAGTGAAAGGGCGGGACACCAAGAGACCCAGTACTTC
- TRBJ1-2 TRBV12-3/TRBV12-4 - CASSPRSGYTF TGTGCCAGCAGTCCCCGGTCTGGCTACACCTTC
- TRBJ1-3 TRBV28 TRBD1 CASSTGQGIGNTIYF TGTGCCAGCAGTACCGGACAGGGGATTGGAAACACCATATATTTT
- TRBJ2-1 TRBV6-5 - CASYSQNEQFF TGTGCCAGTTACAGCCAAAATGAGCAGTTCTTC
- TRBJ2-5 TRBV5-1 TRBD2 CASSPGAGRAETQYF TGCGCCAGCAGCCCGGGCGCGGGGAGGGCAGAGACCCAGTACTTC
- TRBJ1-1 TRBV7-3 - CASSLGGRSEAFF TGTGCCAGCAGCTTAGGAGGGCGCTCTGAAGCTTTCTTT
- TRBJ2-1 TRBV5-1 - CASSLGIEHYNEQFF TGCGCCAGCAGCTTGGGCATAGAGCACTACAATGAGCAGTTCTTC
few TRBJ1-5 TRBV6-1 - CASSEESVQPQHF TGTGCCAGCAGTGAAGAATCGGTCCAGCCCCAGCATTTT
- TRBJ1-6 TRBV5-5 - CASTLDPRSPLHF TGTGCCAGCACTCTCGACCCTCGTTCACCCCTCCACTTT
- TRBJ2-2 TRBV5-1 TRBD2 CASSLSAGVNTGELFF TGCGCCAGCAGCTTGTCCGCGGGGGTAAACACCGGGGAGCTGTTTTTT
- TRBJ1-5 TRBV5-1 - CASSLGESNQPQHF TGCGCCAGCAGCTTGGGGGAAAGCAATCAGCCCCAGCATTTT
- TRBJ1-1 TRBV14 - CASSQEWGDEAFF TGTGCCAGCAGCCAAGAATGGGGAGATGAAGCTTTCTTT
once TRBJ2-7 TRBV5-1 - CASTSSTWGEQYF TGCGCCAGCACTTCATCAACGTGGGGCGAGCAGTACTTC
- TRBJ1-6 TRBV6-5 - CASSYADRYNSPLHF TGTGCCAGCAGTTATGCAGACCGTTATAATTCACCCCTCCACTTT
- TRBJ1-3 TRBV10-3 - CAISETGRSGNTIYF TGTGCCATCAGTGAGACAGGGCGATCTGGAAACACCATATATTTT
- TRBJ1-2 TRBV3-1/TRBV3-2 - CASSQVAGYGYTF TGTGCCAGCAGCCAAGTGGCAGGGTATGGCTACACCTTC
- TRBJ1-6 TRBV9 - CASTRDGENSPLHF TGTGCCAGCACCCGCGACGGGGAAAATTCACCCCTCCACTTT
- TRBJ2-7 TRBV6-2/TRBV6-3 - CASSNRVYEQYF TGTGCCAGCAGTAACAGGGTTTACGAGCAGTACTTC
- TRBJ1-1 TRBV5-1 - CASSAGITSNTEAFF TGCGCCAGCAGCGCAGGGATCACCTCGAACACTGAAGCTTTCTTT
once TRBJ1-2 TRBV27 - CASSSGRYRYGYTF TGTGCCAGCAGTTCGGGTCGTTACCGTTATGGCTACACCTTC
few TRBJ1-2 TRBV5-6 - CASSPDGYGYTF TGTGCCAGCAGCCCCGACGGCTATGGCTACACCTTC
once TRBJ2-4 TRBV7-2 - CASSSDYSSSKNIQYF TGTGCCAGCAGCTCAGACTACAGTTCTTCCAAAAACATTCAGTACTTC
- TRBJ1-4 TRBV19 - CASSPAGGAPRNEKLFF TGTGCCAGTAGCCCAGCGGGGGGGGCGCCGAGGAATGAAAAACTGTTTTTT
- TRBJ2-2 TRBV3-1/TRBV3-2 TRBD1 CASIPGGRNTGELFF TGTGCCAGCATCCCAGGGGGACGGAACACCGGGGAGCTGTTTTTT
- TRBJ2-1 TRBV21-1 - CASSKGSYNEQFF TGTGCCAGCAGCAAAGGGTCCTACAATGAGCAGTTCTTC
- TRBJ1-1 TRBV6-5 - CASSYSGGTEAFF TGTGCCAGCAGTTACTCAGGGGGCACTGAAGCTTTCTTT
few TRBJ1-3 TRBV6-5 - CASRTGFGNTIYF TGTGCCAGTCGTACAGGGTTTGGAAACACCATATATTTT
- TRBJ1-2 TRBV7-8 TRBD1 CASSSGQGAYYGYTF TGTGCCAGCAGCTCGGGACAGGGGGCGTACTATGGCTACACCTTC
- TRBJ1-6 TRBV7-9 TRBD1 CASSLQGVSSPLHF TGTGCCAGCAGCTTACAGGGGGTTAGCTCACCCCTCCACTTT